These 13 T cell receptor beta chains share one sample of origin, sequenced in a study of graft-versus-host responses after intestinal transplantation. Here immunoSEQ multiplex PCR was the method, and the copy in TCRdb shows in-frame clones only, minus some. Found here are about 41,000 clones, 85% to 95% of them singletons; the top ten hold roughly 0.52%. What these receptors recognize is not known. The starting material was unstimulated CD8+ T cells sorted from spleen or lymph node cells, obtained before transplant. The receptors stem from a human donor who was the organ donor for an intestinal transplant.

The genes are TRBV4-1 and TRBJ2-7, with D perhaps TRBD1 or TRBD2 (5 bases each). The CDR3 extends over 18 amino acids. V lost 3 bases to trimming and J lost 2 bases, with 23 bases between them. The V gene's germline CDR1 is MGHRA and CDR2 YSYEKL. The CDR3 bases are TGCGCCAGCAGCCAGACCGCCGGGACGTACCTTTTAACCTACGAGCAGTACTTC. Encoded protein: CASSQTAGTYLLTYEQYF.

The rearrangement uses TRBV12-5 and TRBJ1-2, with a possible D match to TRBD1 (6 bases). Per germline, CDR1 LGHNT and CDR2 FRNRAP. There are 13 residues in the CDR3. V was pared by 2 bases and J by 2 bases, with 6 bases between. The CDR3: CASGLQGNYGYTF. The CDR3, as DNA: TGTGCTAGTGGTTTGCAGGGGAACTATGGCTACACCTTC.

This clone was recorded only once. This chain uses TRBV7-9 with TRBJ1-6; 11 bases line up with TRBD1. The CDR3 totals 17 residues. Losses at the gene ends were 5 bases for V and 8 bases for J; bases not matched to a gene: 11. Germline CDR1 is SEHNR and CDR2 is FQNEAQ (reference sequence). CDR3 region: CASSLRTGGILDSPLHF. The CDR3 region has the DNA TGTGCCAGCAGCCTTAGGACAGGGGGCATCTTGGATTCACCCCTCCACTTT. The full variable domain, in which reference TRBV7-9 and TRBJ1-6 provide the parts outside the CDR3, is DTGVSQNPRHKITKRGQNVTFRCDPISEHNRLYWYRQTLGQGPEFLTYFQNEAQLEKSRLLSDRFSAERPKGSFSTLEIQRTEQGDSAMYLCASSLRTGGILDSPLHFGNGTRLTVT.

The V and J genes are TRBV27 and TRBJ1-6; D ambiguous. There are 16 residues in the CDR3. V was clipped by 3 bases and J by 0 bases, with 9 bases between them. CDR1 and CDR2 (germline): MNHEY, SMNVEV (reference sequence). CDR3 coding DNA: TGTGCCAGCAGTTTGGCCGGCAGCTCCTATAATTCACCCCTCCACTTT. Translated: CASSLAGSSYNSPLHF.

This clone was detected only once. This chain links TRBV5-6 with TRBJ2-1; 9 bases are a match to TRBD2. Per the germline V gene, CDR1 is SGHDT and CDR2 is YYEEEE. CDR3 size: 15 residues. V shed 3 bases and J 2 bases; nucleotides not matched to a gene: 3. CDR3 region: CASSYAGGTYNEQFF. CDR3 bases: TGTGCCAGCAGCTACGCGGGGGGGACCTACAATGAGCAGTTCTTC.

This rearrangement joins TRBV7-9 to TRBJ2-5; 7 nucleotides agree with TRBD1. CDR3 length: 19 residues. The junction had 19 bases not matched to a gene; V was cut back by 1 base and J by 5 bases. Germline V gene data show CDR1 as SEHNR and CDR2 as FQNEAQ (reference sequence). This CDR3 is CASSLDVANWDRGEETQYF. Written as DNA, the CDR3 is TGTGCCAGCAGCTTAGATGTCGCGAATTGGGACAGAGGAGAGGAGACCCAGTACTTC.

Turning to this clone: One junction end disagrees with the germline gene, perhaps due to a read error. The CDR3 coding sequence is TGCGCCAGCGGCTTGGAAGGGACAGGTGTTCCCGGGCAGTACTTC. It codes for CASGLEGTGVPGQYF. The rearrangement uses TRBV5-1 and TRBJ2-7, with 8 nucleotides matching TRBD1. Germline loops: CDR1 SGHRS, CDR2 YFSETQ. CDR3 length equals 15 residues.

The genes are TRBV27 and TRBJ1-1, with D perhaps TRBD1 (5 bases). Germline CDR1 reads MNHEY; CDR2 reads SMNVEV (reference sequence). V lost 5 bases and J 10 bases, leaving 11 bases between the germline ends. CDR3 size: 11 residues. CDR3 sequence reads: CASSPDTPAFF. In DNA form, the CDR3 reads TGTGCCAGCAGTCCGGACACTCCAGCTTTCTTT.

CDR3 DNA sequence: TGTGCCAGCAGTTCTGAGGGACTAGCGGACGTGGAGACCCAGTACTTC. The encoded protein is CASSSEGLADVETQYF. This chain uses TRBV27 with TRBJ2-5; 11 nucleotides line up with TRBD2. V shed 4 bases and J 5 bases; nucleotides not matched to a gene: 9. The germline V gene has CDR1 MNHEY and CDR2 SMNVEV (reference sequence). This CDR3 contains 16 residues.

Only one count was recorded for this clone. This CDR3 is CASSGRDRVGGRINYGYTF. CDR3 in DNA: TGCGCCAGCAGCGGCCGGGACAGGGTAGGCGGGCGGATTAACTATGGCTACACCTTC. The gene calls are TRBV5-1 and TRBJ1-2, with TRBD1 identical over 9 bases. This CDR3 is built from 19 residues. Looked up from germline, CDR1 is SGHRS and CDR2 is YFSETQ. The ends lost 4 bases at V and 1 base at J; junction bases unmatched: 17.

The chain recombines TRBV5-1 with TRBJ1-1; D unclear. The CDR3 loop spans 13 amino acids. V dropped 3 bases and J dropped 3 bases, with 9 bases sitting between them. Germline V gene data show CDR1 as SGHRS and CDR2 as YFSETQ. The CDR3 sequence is CASSSARDTEAFF. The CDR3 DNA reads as TGCGCCAGCAGCTCTGCGAGGGACACTGAAGCTTTCTTT.

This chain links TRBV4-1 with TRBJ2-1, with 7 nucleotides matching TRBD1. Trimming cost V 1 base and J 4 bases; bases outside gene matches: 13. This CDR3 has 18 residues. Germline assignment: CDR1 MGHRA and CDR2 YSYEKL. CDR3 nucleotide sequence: TGCGCCAGCAGCCAAGGCGAGGGGGCGGTCTTCTTTTACAATGAGCAGTTCTTC. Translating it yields CASSQGEGAVFFYNEQFF.

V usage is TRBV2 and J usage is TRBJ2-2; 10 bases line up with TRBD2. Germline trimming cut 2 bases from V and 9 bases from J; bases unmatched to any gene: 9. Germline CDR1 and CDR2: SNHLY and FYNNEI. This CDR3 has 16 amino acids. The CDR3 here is CASSEYLSGRERELFF. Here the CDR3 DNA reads TGTGCCAGCAGTGAATACCTAAGCGGGAGGGAACGGGAGCTGTTTTTT.